Listed below are T cell receptor beta chains from one sample, sequenced in a study of T cell repertoires in cytomegalovirus infection. No antigens are known for them. TCRdb re-analysed the reads in MiXCR, keeping a single row per CDR3 protein. The table shows about 920,000 distinct CDR3 sequences, with roughly 30% occurring only once. Sequences were derived from cultured CD8+ T cells from PBMCs, sampled from culture after CMV antigen stimulation. These TCRs come from a human donor in good health (CMV status not recorded). Some clones in this sample may be carry-over from other donors' samples. Both conserved end residues are part of each CDR3.

>TRBJ1-2|TRBV27
CASSLGPLRANYGYTF
>TRBJ1-1|TRBV20-1
CSARDLGRADTEAFF
>TRBJ2-5|TRBV7-9
CASSFWLETQYF
>TRBJ1-2|TRBV12-3/TRBV12-4
CASSLAVRSFYGYTF
>TRBJ2-3|TRBV6-6
CASSYVQGPDTQYF
>TRBJ2-3|TRBV2
CASGEGAGSADTQYF
>TRBJ1-1|TRBV2
CASSYRQGSTEAFF
>TRBJ2-7|TRBV7-9
CASSFFRVGEQYF
>TRBJ1-4|TRBV10-1
CASGDSNEKLFF
>TRBJ1-5|TRBV6-2/TRBV6-3
CASSSPDRESNQSQHF
>TRBJ1-4|TRBV5-5
CASSLLGGQGATNEKLFF
>TRBJ1-2|TRBV9
CASTQGLGYTF
>TRBJ2-1|TRBV11-2
CATNRGGLPSSYNEQFF
>TRBJ1-4|TRBV7-9
CASSRGDTGDEKLFF
>TRBJ1-1|TRBV6-8
CASSYSSFLMNTEAFF
>TRBJ1-2|TRBV19
CASSPGPTGFGYTF
>TRBJ2-4|TRBV12-3/TRBV12-4
CASSFGAGGANKVFLAKNIQYF
>TRBJ1-5|TRBV15
CATSRELTARNQPQHF
>TRBJ2-1|TRBV2
CANGDRGRLNEQFF
>TRBJ1-6|TRBV11-2
CASSISNSPLHF
>TRBJ1-2|TRBV6-2/TRBV6-3
CASSPRYGYTF
>TRBJ2-7|TRBV4-1
CASSQLAGESYEQYF
>TRBJ1-1|TRBV10-2
CANRYGGTEAFF
>TRBJ2-1|TRBV4-3
CASSQVVGPYNEQFF
>TRBJ2-3|TRBV6-1
CASSEWWGATADTQYF
>TRBJ2-3|TRBV4-1
CASSHSERDPAVDTQYF
>TRBJ2-1|TRBV12-3/TRBV12-4
CASSWAGYGDEQFF
>TRBJ1-5|TRBV6-2/TRBV6-3
CASSPHQDQPQHF
>TRBJ2-3|TRBV2
CASSEAQGLGTDTQYF
>TRBJ1-1|TRBV7-9
CASSSIGPFDTEAFF
>TRBJ1-2|TRBV12-5
CASGLVRGPGYGYTF
>TRBJ2-3|TRBV19
CASSIGLAGLSTDTQYF
>TRBJ2-5|TRBV7-9
CASSSSGHQETQYF
>TRBJ2-1|TRBV12-3/TRBV12-4
CATRDRGTNEQFF
>TRBJ1-2|TRBV6-2/TRBV6-3
CATEKHGYTF
>TRBJ2-1|TRBV4-1
CASSQVGTGYNEQFF
>TRBJ2-3|TRBV6-8
CASSYHDTDTQYF